Listed below are T cell receptor beta chains from one sample, sequenced in a study of blood T cells in healthy people across ages. TCRdb reprocessed the 5' RACE reads with MiXCR, giving one entry per CDR3 protein. The table records about 800,000 distinct CDR3 sequences, roughly 50% of them present only once. The material sequenced was blood. All receptors derive from a man between 25 and 39 years old in good health. Each CDR3 is given with its conserved first and last residue. The order of the fields is D gene, V gene, clone size, J gene, CDR3 DNA, CDR3 protein. A D gene is named only where the DNA matches it firmly. A row's size may be missing; if present it is once, few, many or a size class.

>-|TRBV12-3/TRBV12-4|-|TRBJ1-2
TGTGCCAGCAGTCCCCTGGTAGCCTCACCCCAGGGTGACGGCTACACCTTC
CASSPLVASPQGDGYTF
>-|TRBV2|once|TRBJ1-5
TGTGCCAGCAGTGAAGCCGCCATTTACGGTCAGCCCCAGCATTTT
CASSEAAIYGQPQHF
>-|TRBV10-3|-|TRBJ2-3
TGTGCCACGGAAGAGTCTGGGGATACGCAGTATTTT
CATEESGDTQYF
>-|TRBV28|-|TRBJ1-4
TGTGCCAGCAGTGGGGCAGCTAATGAAAAACTGTTTTTT
CASSGAANEKLFF
>TRBD1|TRBV2|few|TRBJ1-2
TGTGCCAGCACCTATGCAGGGGGGAAGGATGGCTACACCTTC
CASTYAGGKDGYTF
>TRBD1|TRBV6-2/TRBV6-3|-|TRBJ1-1
TGTGCCAGCAGTTATATAGGGGGCGTCACTTGGAACACTGAAGCTTTCTTT
CASSYIGGVTWNTEAFF
>TRBD1|TRBV5-1|-|TRBJ2-5
TGCGCCAGCAGCTTGGAGGGACAGGGTAGGAAGGCCCAGTACTTC
CASSLEGQGRKAQYF
>TRBD1|TRBV2|few|TRBJ1-4
TGTGCCAGCAGTGGAGACAGGGCGGAGGAAAAACTGTTTTTT
CASSGDRAEEKLFF
>-|TRBV3-1|-|TRBJ1-4
TGTGCCAGCAGCCAAGAAGAGGGATCGTATGAAAAACTGTTTTTT
CASSQEEGSYEKLFF
>-|TRBV27|few|TRBJ2-1
TGTGCCAGCAGTTTCAGCGGCCCAGAGTATGAGCAGTTCTTC
CASSFSGPEYEQFF
>-|TRBV3-1|many|TRBJ2-7
TGCGCCAGCAGCCAAGGGGTGGGCTACGAGCAGTACTTC
CASSQGVGYEQYF
>-|TRBV7-8|-|TRBJ2-1
TGTGCCAGCAGCTTAGCGTTCAGCGGGTACTACAATGAGCAGTTCTTC
CASSLAFSGYYNEQFF
>-|TRBV5-1|-|TRBJ2-4
TGCGCCAGCAGTCCAGGGGCGACCATAAAAAACATTCAGTACTTC
CASSPGATIKNIQYF
>-|TRBV2|-|TRBJ2-3
TGTGCCTCTGGCGGGGACGCAGATACGCAGTATTTT
CASGGDADTQYF
>TRBD2|TRBV10-3|-|TRBJ2-3
TGTGCCATCGGGGAAGGACTAGCGGGAGGCACAGATACGCAGTATTTT
CAIGEGLAGGTDTQYF
>-|TRBV18|-|TRBJ2-6
TGTGCCAGCTCACCTTATTCCGCCCTCTCGTCCGTCCTGACTTTC
CASSPYSALSSVLTF
>-|TRBV7-8|-|TRBJ2-5
TGTGCCAGCTCGGATGATATAGAGACCCAGTACTTC
CASSDDIETQYF
>-|TRBV20-1|-|TRBJ2-7
TGCAGTGGGGGTTTTGTGCGAACCTACGAGCAGTACTTC
CSGGFVRTYEQYF
>-|TRBV29-1|-|TRBJ2-5
TGCAGCGTTGATGGTTCGAGCAGGGGAGAGACCCAGTACTTC
CSVDGSSRGETQYF
>-|TRBV3-1|-|TRBJ2-1
TGTGCCAGCAGCCAGGGACAATACAATGAGCAGTTCTTC
CASSQGQYNEQFF
>-|TRBV20-1|-|TRBJ1-1
TGCAGTGCTAGAGTGGGAAGCATGAACACTGAAGCTTTCTTT
CSARVGSMNTEAFF
>-|TRBV29-1|-|TRBJ2-7
TGCAGCGTTGAAGAAGGAAGTTACGAGCAGTACTTC
CSVEEGSYEQYF
>TRBD1|TRBV7-2|-|TRBJ1-1
TGTGCCAGCAGCTTCCGGGACAGTTACACTGAAGCTTTCTTT
CASSFRDSYTEAFF
>-|TRBV29-1|-|TRBJ2-3
TGCAGCGTTCCCGGGGGTGGGGGCCCAGATACGCAGTATTTT
CSVPGGGGPDTQYF
>-|TRBV29-1|-|TRBJ2-7
TGCAGCGTCCTCTGGAGCTCCTACGAGCAGTACTTC
CSVLWSSYEQYF
>TRBD1|TRBV4-3|-|TRBJ1-2
TGCGCCAGCAGCCATGGACAGGGGGCGCGTGGCTACACCTTC
CASSHGQGARGYTF
>-|TRBV28|-|TRBJ2-7
TGTGCCAGCATTCCCGCGGGGCTCGGCGGAGAGCAGTACTTC
CASIPAGLGGEQYF